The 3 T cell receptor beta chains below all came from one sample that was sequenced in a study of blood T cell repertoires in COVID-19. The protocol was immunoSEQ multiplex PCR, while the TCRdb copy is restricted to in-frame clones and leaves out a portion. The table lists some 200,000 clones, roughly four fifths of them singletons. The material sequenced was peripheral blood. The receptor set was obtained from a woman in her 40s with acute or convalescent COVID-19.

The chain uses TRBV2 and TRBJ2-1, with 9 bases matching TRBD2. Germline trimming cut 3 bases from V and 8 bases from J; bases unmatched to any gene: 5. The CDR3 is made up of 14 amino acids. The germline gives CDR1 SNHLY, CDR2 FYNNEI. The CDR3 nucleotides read TGTGCCAGCAGTGAGCGGGGGGGCTGGGATGAGCAGTTCTTC. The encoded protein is CASSERGGWDEQFF.

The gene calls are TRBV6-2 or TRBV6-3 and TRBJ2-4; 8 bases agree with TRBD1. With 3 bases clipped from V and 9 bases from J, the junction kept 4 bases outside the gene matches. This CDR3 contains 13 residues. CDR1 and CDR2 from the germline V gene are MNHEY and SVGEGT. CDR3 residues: CASSYITGGIQYF. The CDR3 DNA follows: TGTGCCAGCAGTTATATCACAGGGGGCATTCAGTACTTC.

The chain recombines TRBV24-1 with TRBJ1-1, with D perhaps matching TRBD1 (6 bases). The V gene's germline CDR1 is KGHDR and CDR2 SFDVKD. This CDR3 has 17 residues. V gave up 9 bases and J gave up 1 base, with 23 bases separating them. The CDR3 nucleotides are TGTGCCACCCAAGTACACACTTCGGGACAACCGAACACTGAAGCTTTCTTT. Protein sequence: CATQVHTSGQPNTEAFF.